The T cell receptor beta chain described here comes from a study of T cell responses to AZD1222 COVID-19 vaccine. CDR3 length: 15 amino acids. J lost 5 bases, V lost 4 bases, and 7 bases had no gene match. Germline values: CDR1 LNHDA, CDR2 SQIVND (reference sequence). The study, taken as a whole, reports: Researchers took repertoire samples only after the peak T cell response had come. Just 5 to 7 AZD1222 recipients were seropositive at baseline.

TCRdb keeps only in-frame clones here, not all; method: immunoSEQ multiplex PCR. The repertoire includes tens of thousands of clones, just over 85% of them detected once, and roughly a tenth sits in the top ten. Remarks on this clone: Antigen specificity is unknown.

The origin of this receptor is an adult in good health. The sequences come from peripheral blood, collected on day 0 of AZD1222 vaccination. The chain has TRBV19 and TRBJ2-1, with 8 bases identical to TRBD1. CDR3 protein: CASSTGQGNNNEQFF. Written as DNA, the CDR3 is TGTGCCAGTAGTACCGGACAGGGAAATAACAATGAGCAGTTCTTC. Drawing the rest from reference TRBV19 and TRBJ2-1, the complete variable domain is DGGITQSPKYLFRKEGQNVTLSCEQNLNHDAMYWYRQDPGQGLRLIYYSQIVNDFQKGDIAEGYSVSREKKESFPLTVTSAQKNPTAFYLCASSTGQGNNNEQFFGPGTRLTVL.